This record concerns one T cell receptor (beta chain) sequence. These data belong to a study of blood T cell repertoires in COVID-19. Across the whole study: COVID-19 samples from acute and convalescent phases originated in the United States, Italy and Spain. In each case, the material was cDNA or gDNA derived from T cells, B-cell-depleted T cells, or PBMCs.

V shed 3 bases and J 4 bases; nucleotides not matched to a gene: 14. Germline values: CDR1 GTSNPN, CDR2 SVGIG (reference sequence). The CDR3 extends over 16 amino acids. Per the original data handling: Researchers report that nucleated cell counts were estimated from reference gene primer amplification. Sequencing was performed with immunoSEQ multiplex PCR; in TCRdb, only in-frame clones are kept and a portion is missing. The V and J calls and clone size come from that table; D and trimming were worked out from the DNA. The table has some 89,000 clones, over 70% seen once. The sequence derives from a man aged 55-75 years with acute or convalescent COVID-19. Sequencing was done on a sample of peripheral blood. The genes are TRBV30 and TRBJ2-5; 7 bases match TRBD1. CDR3 coding DNA: TGTGCCTGGAGAGTCGGGACAGCAATTAGAATAGAGACCCAGTACTTC. Protein product: CAWRVGTAIRIETQYF.